The T cell receptor (beta chain) described here comes from a study of naive and memory T cell subsets (dated by TCRdb to about 2017). Regarding the study in general: An open-source, UMI-based TCR alpha and beta sequencing pipeline was applied to sorted naive and memory peripheral blood T cell subsets. The results of the functional CMV T cell responses matched the IgG serology results in every case. RNA was DNase-treated and reverse transcribed with TCR constant-region primers, mostly using SuperScript III. Study-level results and caveats: A power law was followed by TCR abundance, with an exponent that differed between naive and memory subsets but was consistent across the three individuals. Naive repertoires, especially CD8, contained a few larger clonotypes, possibly memory cells re-expressing CD45RA. The repertoire findings for the naive and memory subsets could not be validated against a ground truth, as none was available. Following error correction, more than 95% of naive TCR sequences occurred only once, which made naive abundance distributions much steeper than those of memory subsets. Each clonotype was defined as a single alpha or beta chain sequence rather than as a paired alpha/beta receptor. RNA-based TCR counts may be affected by expression changes linked to T cell activation and differentiation. In both CD4 and CD8 cells, a rise in Gini index and a fall in Shannon and inverse Simpson diversity were observed from naive through CM, EM and EMRA.

Trimming leaves V shorter by 1 base and J shorter by 4 bases, with the junction holding 2 bases beyond the gene matches. CDR1 and CDR2, per the germline V gene, are KGHSH and LQKENI. The CDR3, cysteine through phenylalanine, is 15 amino acids long. The CDR3 DNA has 45 bases and is translated from base 1. Worth noting for this clonotype: Its specific antigen is unknown. Per-nucleotide qualities are absent, and no much larger clonotype sits a single base away.

Receptor amplification or capture employed UMI-ligation and nested PCR. The beta constant-region primer consisted of an equimolar mixture of two oligonucleotides that together covered TRBC1 and TRBC2. The ligated cDNA went through four rounds of PCR with nested alpha and beta constant-region primers together with the SP2 primer. A single-stranded oligonucleotide containing the SP2 primer and a 12-nucleotide UMI was joined to the 3' end of the cDNA by T4 RNA ligase 1. The ligation reaction was incubated at 16°C for roughly 19-24 hours. To avoid over-amplification, PCR2 was usually performed as a SYBR Green qPCR and halted once a predetermined threshold was reached. Apart from the first purification, every purification step used Agencourt AMPure XP magnetic beads. Library amounts were measured by Qubit and library quality was assessed on a TapeStation, where the main peak was expected at around 650 bp. Pooled libraries were sequenced on an Illumina MiSeq with v2 2x251 paired-end kits, typically giving about 0.95-2.2 million reads per sample. Each sample's library went into the pool at about 4.1 nM, and about 4.5-7% PhiX was added to help with cluster recognition. On the authors' methods: Using tag matching that tolerated one base-pair mismatch, Decombinator assigned V and J genes to FASTQ reads that had been processed by Demultiplexor. UMIs were used by Collapsinator to correct both sequencing errors and frequency errors arising from PCR heterogeneity. TCRs were translated and CDR3s were extracted from the conserved cysteine to the FGXG phenylalanine by CDR3Translator, with non-productive sequences being flagged. Repertoires were subsampled to equal numbers of UMI-defined TCRs before Gini, Shannon entropy and inverse Simpson indices were calculated. Power-law fits to clonotype abundance distributions were performed by maximum likelihood within the linear range. Similar UMI counts, unique TCR numbers and clonal distributions were obtained with the pipeline and with MIGEC on one naive CD8 sample. In one analysis, naive TCRs that were also found in any memory subset of the same donor were excluded from the naive repertoire. Repertoires were searched for 7,000 to 7,500 CMV-associated CDR3 sequences compiled from VDJdb and a published dataset. TCRdb took the public reads, trimmed them with fastp at Q25, ran MiXCR for clone calling and kept in-frame beta chains. Rows with a matching CDR3 protein are joined into one entry that keeps the most common DNA and genes. For this entry, the V and J calls and clone size follow TCRdb and not the study's own pipeline. This sample lists 120,000 to 150,000 distinct CDR3 sequences; roughly 23% were detected once. The ten biggest clones cover about 0.11% of the sample.

Separate amplification of TCR alpha and beta chain libraries was performed from the second PCR step onward. The CMV status of each donor was determined by measuring IFNgamma production from CD4+ T cells after fresh PBMCs had been stimulated overnight with CMV viral lysate. CD4 T cells were positively selected using Miltenyi beads, after which CD8 T cells were positively selected from the CD4-negative fraction. Cells stained for CD3, CD4, CD8, CD45RA, CD27 and a live/dead dye were sorted on a BD Aria II into four subsets by CD45RA and CD27. Three healthy volunteers provided blood, and each donor's sample was split into CD4 and CD8 T cells and then further divided into four differentiation subsets. Around 130 ml of peripheral blood was collected from each donor, and PBMC were isolated by Ficoll-Paque PLUS density-gradient centrifugation. The sorted cells were lysed in RLT buffer, after which RNA was extracted using a Qiagen RNeasy kit and kept at -80 degrees C.

The material sequenced was naive CD4+ T cells from blood. The meaning of the sample's cell subset or site label: naive T cells, CD45RA high CD27+. The sequence is built from TRBV18 and TRBJ2-2; TRBD2 agrees with 8 junctional bases. The clonotype originates from a human donor in good health. The CDR3 is CASSPLAGLTGELFF. In nucleotides, the sequence is TGTGCCAGCTCACCACTAGCGGGACTCACCGGGGAGCTGTTTTTT.